The present T cell receptor beta chain was sequenced within a study of T cells in Graves' hyperthyroidism and ophthalmopathy. Study findings and constraints: Ophthalmopathy cases were set apart from stable hyperthyroidism by a 13 V-J model.

The study defined stable Graves' hyperthyroidism as no ophthalmopathy progression within 18 months. Those with hyperthyroidism were 18 to 65 years old, newly diagnosed, and ill for under 2 months. Clinical symptoms, serum thyroxine and TRAb, thyroid ultrasound and orbital computed tomography were used for the diagnoses. As to this clonotype: Its antigen is currently unknown.

TCR beta CDR3 regions were amplified from RNA. Researchers ran a first-round RT-PCR on the TCR CDR3 using the HTBI primer set. TCRdb used MiXCR to reprocess the multiplex PCR reads, holding one entry per CDR3 protein. This sample yields a few hundred thousand distinct CDR3 sequences, of which approximately 44% are seen a single time; around 7.7% belongs to the top ten. V dropped 5 bases and J dropped 10 bases, with 11 bases sitting between them. The CDR3 extends over 11 amino acids. Germline CDR1 GTSNPN, CDR2 SVGIG (reference sequence). The sequenced material came from peripheral blood or thyroid tissue (not recorded which). The sequence was collected from a young woman with Graves' hyperthyroidism. The rearrangement links TRBV30 to TRBJ1-4; D remains ambiguous. CDR3 DNA: TGTGCCTGGGATATGCCCCGAAAACTGTTTTTT. Translated: CAWDMPRKLFF.